This T cell receptor (beta chain) comes out of a study of blood T cell repertoires in COVID-19 (dated by TCRdb to the early 2020s). Describing the broader study: The collaborator samples originated in the United States, Italy and Spain and spanned the acute and convalescent phases of COVID-19. The material from the prospective study consisted of cDNA or gDNA derived from T cells, B-cell-depleted T cells, or PBMCs. Deeply sampled blood TCRbeta repertoires from subjects exposed to, actively infected with, or recovered from COVID-19 were included in the dataset. The repertoires were released in a freely available public database meant as a resource for research on the immune response to SARS-CoV-2. Samples were obtained from the ongoing ImmuneRACE study (first 160 participants) and from over 1,000 subjects provided by 6 global collaborators. A de-identified subject ID, COVID-19 status, age in years and sex were almost always included in the sample metadata. HLA class I and class II types, where available, came from metadata supplied by the sample provider rather than from assay-based typing.

About this clone: This receptor's antigen is unknown. Within one base of it there is no much larger clone, and no base qualities were kept.

Participants in the prospective study were enrolled through a virtual design, were aged roughly 18 to 95 years, and lived in 20 to 30 United States geographic areas. To assign participants to cohorts, the prospective study relied on clinical history that participants themselves reported in a screening survey and a study questionnaire. ImmuneRACE Cohort 3 recovered participants were defined by two consecutive negative NP/OP PCR tests, healthcare professional clearance, or symptom resolution. Mobile phlebotomists in the prospective study collected whole blood, serum and a nasopharyngeal or oropharyngeal swab from every participant. Over a roughly two-month period, participants in the prospective study had the option of providing additional blood draws and questionnaires. Blood samples from the prospective study were shipped frozen or at room temperature prior to DNA extraction. The immunoSEQ Assay, a bias-controlled multiplex PCR, was used to amplify TCRbeta CDR3 regions from genomic DNA. Per the original workflow: Within the assay, amplification of reference gene primers was used to estimate how many nucleated cells each sample contained. Sequence reads were collapsed and filtered to measure the absolute abundance of every unique TCRbeta CDR3 rearrangement. Productive Simpson clonality was computed per sample as the square root of Simpson's diversity index over productive rearrangements. As stored in TCRdb, this immuneACCESS dataset retains in-frame rearrangements with V and J assigned. A fraction of the clones does not appear; measured against another copy, unresolved V genes explain less than half of the discrepancy, and the remainder lacks a known reason. V, J and clone size were drawn from that table, and D and trimming were deduced from the DNA. This sample lists more than 300,000 clones; 88% were detected once. Together, the top ten hold roughly 1.2% of the sample.

Findings and caveats that apply to the study as a whole: Clinical and demographic metadata were provided uncurated, with the amount varying by source and participant.

Per the germline V gene, MNHEY is the CDR1 and SVGAGI is the CDR2. V and J lose 0 bases and 7 bases, and a span of 12 bases separates them. From cysteine to phenylalanine, the CDR3 is 14 amino acids long. The sequence is cut down to CDR3 DNA, 42 bases in frame from base 1. The sample taken for sequencing was PBMCs or T cells enriched from blood (not recorded which). The clonotype originates from a woman in her late teens or twenties who had recovered from COVID-19. The chain is assembled from TRBV6-5 and TRBJ1-1; no D gene call is confident. The nucleotide sequence reads TGTGCCAGCAGTTACTCGGCGGAAGCCATTGAAGCTTTCTTT. Protein translation: CASSYSAEAIEAFF.